This TCR beta chain was sequenced in a study of T cells in Graves' hyperthyroidism and ophthalmopathy. Study-wide context: Upon initial diagnosis and before any treatment, peripheral blood was collected.

Study-level points and caveats: A 13 V-J model separated ophthalmopathy from stable hyperthyroidism. Blood also contained most expanded thyroid clonotypes above 0.001.

Source material for PBMCs was around 10 ml fresh peripheral blood. The TCR beta CDR3 regions underwent amplification using RNA transcripts as the source. A first-round RT-PCR of the TCR CDR3 used the HTBI primer set. From the multiplex PCR reads, TCRdb called clonotypes with MiXCR, one entry per CDR3 protein. The table lists approximately 530,000 distinct CDR3 sequences, about 20% of them singletons, with roughly 44% in the top ten. At least ten counts were recorded for this clonotype. Its matching antigen is unknown. This TCR came from a man in his forties with Graves' ophthalmopathy. The specimen was blood.

Here the CDR3 reads CASSLFGQEIDYGYTF. CDR3 sequence (DNA): TGCGCCAGCAGCTTGTTTGGGCAGGAAATAGACTATGGCTACACCTTC. The chain combines TRBV5-1 with TRBJ1-2; D is undetermined. Germline V gene lookup returns CDR1 SGHRS and CDR2 YFSETQ. Trimming stripped 1 base from V and 3 bases from J, with 16 bases between. The CDR3 runs 16 residues.